This T cell receptor (beta chain) was found in a study of blood T cell repertoires in COVID-19. Study context: Whether acute or convalescent, the COVID-19 samples came from the United States, Italy and Spain. T cells, B-cell-depleted T cells, or PBMCs provided the cDNA or gDNA that served as material.

Per the original data handling: Scientists estimated how many nucleated cells there were by amplifying reference gene primers. Repertoires were generated with immunoSEQ multiplex PCR, while TCRdb's copy carries only in-frame clones and drops some. V, J and clone size are taken as reported in that table, and D and trimming were inferred from the DNA itself. The sample shows some 97,000 clones, around nine tenths of them seen only once. Germline CDR1 reads GTSNPN; CDR2 reads SVGIG (reference sequence). The CDR3 is 13 amino acids. V lost 3 bases and J lost 7, with 15 bases in between. The V gene is TRBV30, the J gene TRBJ1-2; maybe TRBD1 (6 bases). Source material: peripheral blood. The TCR sequence derives from a man between 60 and 75 years old with acute or convalescent COVID-19. This CDR3 is CAWSRQGLGGYTF. The CDR3 DNA follows: TGTGCCTGGAGCCGGCAGGGGCTTGGTGGCTACACCTTC.